This T cell receptor (beta chain) was found in a study of response to subunit inactivated influenza vaccine. The V and J ends lost 1 base and 8 bases, in that order; junction bases with no gene match: 7. This CDR3 comprises 15 residues. Germline V CDR1 and CDR2: SGDLS, YYNGEE. TCRdb analysed the RT-PCR reads with MiXCR anew, one entry per CDR3 protein. The sample shows 630,000 or so distinct CDR3 sequences, 15% to 18% of them seen only once. The chain couples TRBV9 to TRBJ1-4; 8 nucleotides align to TRBD1. The origin of this receptor is a man in his forties or fifties who received an inactivated influenza vaccine. The input for sequencing was PBMCs from blood, taken about 12 days after vaccination. The CDR3 loop reads CASSVSTGVQEKLFF. The CDR3 nucleotides read TGTGCCAGCAGCGTATCGACAGGGGTACAGGAAAAACTGTTTTTT.